This T cell receptor beta chain was captured in a study of response to subunit inactivated influenza vaccine (dated by TCRdb to the late 2010s). Regarding the study in general: Deep quantitative T cell receptor repertoire profiling was used in the study to track responses to a trivalent subunit inactivated influenza vaccine. Here is what the overall study found, with its caveats: According to the authors, only a limited number of new T cells may be recruited by each seasonal influenza vaccination.

About this clonotype itself: The target of this receptor is not known. No quality values exist for individual bases; no much larger clone is one base distant.

The library came from RT-PCR. Sequencing instrument: Illumina HiSeq 2500. TCRdb redid the processing of the public reads, applying fastp at Q25 and MiXCR, and retained in-frame beta chains. Under each unique CDR3 protein, matching rows form one entry showing the most common genes and DNA. Counted in this sample were about 170,000 distinct CDR3 sequences; approximately 12% of them appeared once. The ten biggest clones cover around 33% of the sample. Per the germline V gene (reference sequence), MNHEY is the CDR1 and SMNVEV is the CDR2. The junction shows trimming of 3 bases on V and 4 bases on J, plus 14 bases between the germline ends. Its CDR3 holds 15 amino acids, cysteine through phenylalanine. The read is trimmed to its CDR3 DNA, 45 bases read in frame from base 1.

The TCR sequence derives from a man aged 45 to 75 who received an inactivated influenza vaccine. Donor details come from another sample of the same person, matched by shared clones. Recombination linked TRBV27 to TRBJ2-3, with the D gene not confidently named. The sample here was CD8+ T cells sorted from PBMCs, taken 23 to 25 months after vaccination. The nucleotide sequence reads TGTGCCAGCAGTTTTGGACCTAGTGGGGCAGATACGCAGTATTTT. Its translation is CASSFGPSGADTQYF.